The 6 T cell receptor beta chains in this list originate from one sample, sequenced in a study of blood T cell repertoires in COVID-19. Clones were sequenced by immunoSEQ multiplex PCR, and TCRdb holds only the in-frame ones, with some missing. The sample lists 100,000 to 150,000 clones, roughly 90% occurring once. The sample was peripheral blood. The source is a man in his 70s with active COVID-19.

The table lists this clone with a few counts. As DNA, the CDR3 is TGTGCCAGCAGCCCCGGACTAGCGGGAAACCACGAGCAGTACTTC. Residues: CASSPGLAGNHEQYF. This rearrangement joins TRBV6-5 to TRBJ2-7; TRBD2 aligns across 12 bases. In germline, CDR1 is MNHEY, CDR2 SVGAGI. The CDR3 has 15 amino acids. V lost 6 bases to trimming and J lost 5 bases; unmatched junction nucleotides: 8.

The chain uses TRBV7-3 and TRBJ2-2; 8 nucleotides line up with TRBD2. V lost 4 bases and J lost 0; bases outside the gene matches: 7. This CDR3 region has 17 residues. Germline V CDR1 and CDR2: SGHTA, FQGTGA. The CDR3: CASSSPGGHSNTGELFF. In DNA form, the CDR3 reads TGTGCCAGCAGCTCGCCGGGAGGGCATTCGAACACCGGGGAGCTGTTTTTT. The variable domain in full, completed from reference TRBV7-3 and TRBJ2-2, reads GAGVSQTPSNKVTEKGKYVELRCDPISGHTALYWYRQSLGQGPEFLIYFQGTGAADDSGLPNDRFFAVRPEGSVSTLKIQRTERGDSAVYLCASSSPGGHSNTGELFFGEGSRLTVL.

The V and J genes are TRBV30 and TRBJ1-3, with D possibly TRBD1 on 6 matching bases. CDR1 is GTSNPN and CDR2 is SVGIG in the germline V gene (reference sequence). The germline V and J ends were trimmed by 5 bases and 7 bases, with 12 bases remaining between them. The CDR3 loop spans 12 amino acids. The CDR3 coding sequence is TGTGCCTGGGGGGGGGCAAGGAACACCATATATTTT. It specifies CAWGGARNTIYF.

This rearrangement joins TRBV7-8 to TRBJ2-3, with 10 nucleotides matching TRBD2. V dropped 2 bases and J dropped 4; count of bases not matched to a gene: 9. This CDR3 spans 17 amino acids. Germline loops: CDR1 SGHVS, CDR2 FQNEAQ. This chain's CDR3 is CASSLMGLAGAPDTQYF. The CDR3 bases are TGTGCCAGCAGCTTAATGGGCCTAGCGGGAGCCCCAGATACGCAGTATTTT.

V is TRBV5-1 and J is TRBJ2-4; 9 bases match TRBD2. This CDR3 region has 14 residues. V gave up 0 bases and J gave up 5 bases; unmatched junction bases: 0. Per the germline V gene, CDR1 is SGHRS and CDR2 is YFSETQ. CDR3 loop: CASSLGGRENIQYF. CDR3 DNA sequence: TGCGCCAGCAGCTTGGGCGGGAGGGAAAACATTCAGTACTTC.

The rearrangement links TRBV7-2 to TRBJ2-3; a possible D gene is TRBD2 (6 bases). The CDR3 runs 19 residues. CDR1 is SGHTA and CDR2 is FQGNSA in the germline V gene. V was clipped by 5 bases and J by 0 bases, with 24 bases between them. This CDR3 is CASSTRLAPSLSSTDTQYF. CDR3 in DNA: TGTGCCAGCAGCACCCGGCTAGCGCCTTCCTTATCTAGCACAGATACGCAGTATTTT.